What follows are 26 T cell receptor beta chains derived from one specimen sequenced in a study of blood T cell repertoires in COVID-19. Generated by immunoSEQ multiplex PCR, the TCRdb table keeps only in-frame clones and is missing some. The sample holds about 55,000 clones; roughly 80% are singletons and the top ten take over 5.5%. The sequenced material came from peripheral blood. Receptors were obtained from a human donor in a cohort sampled during active or convalescent COVID-19.

The V call is TRBV7-2, the J call TRBJ1-2, with D possibly TRBD1 on 6 matching bases. CDR1 is SGHTA, CDR2 FQGNSA, per germline. V lost 0 bases and J 8 bases, leaving 16 bases between the germline ends. The CDR3 length is 15 residues. The CDR3 DNA is TGTGCCAGCAGCTTAGCGCGGGGGCGTCCGGGAGGCTACACCTTC. Its protein product is CASSLARGRPGGYTF.

This clone came up a few times. The rearrangement links TRBV6-5 to TRBJ1-5, with 9 bases fitting TRBD1. The CDR3 runs to 15 residues. Per the germline V gene, CDR1 is MNHEY and CDR2 is SVGAGI. Trimming at V came to 6 bases and at J to 3 bases, leaving 6 bases not matched to a gene. CDR3 amino acids: CASSSGTGFNQPQHF. The CDR3 bases are TGTGCCAGCAGCTCCGGGACAGGGTTCAATCAGCCCCAGCATTTT.

V is TRBV6-2 or TRBV6-3 and J is TRBJ2-3; 7 nucleotides align to TRBD1. Germline V gene sequence: CDR1 MNHEY, CDR2 SVGEGT. This CDR3 comprises 17 residues. V was clipped by 0 bases and J by 2 bases; unmatched bases: 8. In nucleotides, the CDR3 is TGTGCCAGCAGTTACTCGATAGACAGGGAGTTCACAGATACGCAGTATTTT. Its protein product is CASSYSIDREFTDTQYF.

The CDR3 DNA sequence: TGCGCCAGCAGCCCCGGCGGGACTAGCGGGGGCCCAGGGGAGACCCAGTACTTC. It translates to CASSPGGTSGGPGETQYF. The chain uses TRBV5-1 and TRBJ2-5, with TRBD2 matching over 14 bases. V gave up 4 bases and J gave up 5 bases; unmatched junction bases: 13. Germline V CDR1 and CDR2: SGHRS, YFSETQ. The CDR3 runs 18 residues.

V usage is TRBV30 and J usage is TRBJ1-4, with a possible D match to TRBD1 (5 bases). Trimming took off 5 bases at V and 8 bases at J, with 15 bases between the two ends. This CDR3 comprises 13 residues. Germline lookup yields CDR1 GTSNPN and CDR2 SVGIG (reference sequence). CDR3 in DNA: TGTGCCTGGCGGGGGACGGGGGTAGAAAAACTGTTTTTT. It encodes CAWRGTGVEKLFF. The complete variable domain, with remaining parts taken from reference TRBV30 and TRBJ1-4, reads SQTIHQWPATLVQPVGSPLSLECTVEGTSNPNLYWYRQAAGRGLQLLFYSVGIGQISSEVPQNLSASRPQDRQFILSSKKLLLSDSGFYLCAWRGTGVEKLFFGSGTQLSVL.

The chain has TRBV3-1 (or the pseudogene TRBV3-2) and TRBJ2-2, with TRBD2 matching over 7 bases. Per germline, CDR1 LGHDT and CDR2 YNNKEL (reference sequence). The CDR3 consists of 15 residues. Losses at the gene ends were 4 bases for V and 8 bases for J; bases not matched to a gene: 10. CDR3 coding DNA: TGTGCCAGCAGCCGGAGTAGCGGGTTTTTTGGGGAGCTGTTTTTT. Residues: CASSRSSGFFGELFF.

The chain joins TRBV27 to TRBJ1-1, with D perhaps matching TRBD1 (5 bases). Trimming left V 7 bases short and J 4 bases short, with 13 bases between. Per the germline V gene, CDR1 is MNHEY and CDR2 is SMNVEV (reference sequence). The CDR3 spans 13 residues. The CDR3 spells CASTPREGTEAFF. The CDR3 nucleotides read TGTGCCAGCACTCCCAGGGAGGGCACTGAAGCTTTCTTT.

The V gene is TRBV9, the J gene TRBJ1-4, with a weak D call TRBD1 (5 bases). The germline gives CDR1 SGDLS, CDR2 YYNGEE. The CDR3 has 15 residues. V lost 0 bases and J 3 bases, leaving 9 bases between the germline ends. The CDR3 region has the DNA TGTGCCAGCAGCGTAGCCGGGGGTGCTAATGAAAAACTGTTTTTT. This sequence encodes CASSVAGGANEKLFF. The variable domain in full, with the rest retrieved from reference TRBV9 and TRBJ1-4, is DSGVTQTPKHLITATGQRVTLRCSPRSGDLSVYWYQQSLDQGLQFLIQYYNGEERAKGNILERFSAQQFPDLHSELNLSSLELGDSALYFCASSVAGGANEKLFFGSGTQLSVL.

Within the sample, this clone is medium-sized (0.01 to 0.1%). CDR3 loop: CASSQGSGGTFFQETQYF. Written as DNA, the CDR3 is TGTGCCAGCAGCCAAGGAAGCGGGGGGACGTTTTTTCAAGAGACCCAGTACTTC. The V gene is TRBV4-2, the J gene TRBJ2-5; 9 bases line up with TRBD2. Germline V gene lookup returns CDR1 LGHNA and CDR2 YNFKEQ. J gave up 2 bases and V 1 base, and 11 bases lay outside the gene matches. The CDR3 covers 18 residues.

V is TRBV5-5 and J is TRBJ2-2; 9 nucleotides match TRBD2. In germline, CDR1 is SGHKS, CDR2 YYEKEE (reference sequence). V dropped 1 base and J dropped 5; count of bases not matched to a gene: 3. CDR3 length: 15 amino acids. CDR3 sequence: CASSLLAGSTGELFF. Here the CDR3 DNA reads TGTGCCAGCAGCTTGCTAGCGGGGTCTACCGGGGAGCTGTTTTTT.

V is TRBV18 and J is TRBJ2-1; 10 positions match TRBD2. Germline V lookup: CDR1 KGHSH, CDR2 LQKENI. Trimming took 1 base from V and 4 from J; bases not matched to a gene: 7. This CDR3 is 17 amino acids long. The CDR3 region is CASSPLLAGVGYNEQFF. The CDR3 bases are TGTGCCAGCTCACCACTCCTAGCGGGGGTTGGTTACAATGAGCAGTTCTTC. Together with reference TRBV18 and TRBJ2-1, the CDR3 gives the full variable domain: NAGVMQNPRHLVRRRGQEARLRCSPMKGHSHVYWYRQLPEEGLKFMVYLQKENIIDESGMPKERFSAEFPKEGPSILRIQQVVRGDSAAYFCASSPLLAGVGYNEQFFGPGTRLTVL.

This chain joins TRBV6-5 and TRBJ1-2, with 7 bases lining up with TRBD1. The CDR3 has 14 amino acids. The V gene end was trimmed by 7 bases and the J gene end by 6 bases; junction bases not matched to a gene: 11. Germline CDR1 is MNHEY and CDR2 is SVGAGI. This CDR3 reads CASMTGQVVHGYTF. The CDR3 DNA sequence: TGTGCCAGCATGACCGGACAGGTGGTCCATGGCTACACCTTC.

The count of this clone is one. The gene calls are TRBV28 and TRBJ1-6; D unresolved. Trimming pared 6 bases from V and 10 bases from J, leaving 10 bases between. CDR1 and CDR2 (germline): MDHEN, SYDVKM. The length of the CDR3 is 12 residues. CDR3 coding DNA: TGTGCCAGCAGCTCTCAGGCATCACCCCTCCACTTT. Amino acids: CASSSQASPLHF.

This clone was observed once. The genes are TRBV7-2 and TRBJ2-5, with 14 positions matching TRBD2. Germline V gene lookup returns CDR1 SGHTA and CDR2 FQGNSA. The trim removed 5 bases at V and 1 base at J, leaving 6 bases unmatched. CDR3 length: 17 amino acids. CDR3: CASSGYGTSGGQETQYF. The CDR3, as DNA: TGTGCCAGCAGCGGTTATGGGACTAGCGGGGGCCAAGAGACCCAGTACTTC.

The chain employs TRBV30 and TRBJ1-2, with D possibly TRBD1 on 5 matching bases. The germline V gene has CDR1 GTSNPN and CDR2 SVGIG (reference sequence). Trimming removed 0 bases from V and 7 bases from J, with 9 bases in between. CDR3 length equals 12 residues. The CDR3 DNA reads as TGTGCCTGGAGTGTCGGGGGATTTGGCTACACCTTC. It codes for CAWSVGGFGYTF.

This chain joins TRBV12-3 or TRBV12-4 and TRBJ1-1; 7 bases are a match to TRBD1. Trimming took 7 bases from V and 8 from J; bases not matched to a gene: 4. CDR3 size: 11 residues. Here the CDR3 DNA reads TGTGCCAGCAACCCGACAGGGGAAGCTTTCTTT. It specifies CASNPTGEAFF.

V gene TRBV10-3 combines with J gene TRBJ2-7; TRBD2 aligns across 7 bases. V shed 2 bases, J shed 7 bases, and the junction held 5 bases outside the gene matches. Germline lookup yields CDR1 ENHRY and CDR2 SYGVKD. The CDR3 sequence is 13 residues long. The CDR3 reads CAISEPGGWEQYF. CDR3 in DNA: TGTGCCATCAGTGAGCCGGGGGGTTGGGAGCAGTACTTC.

This chain uses TRBV15 with TRBJ1-5; 7 positions agree with TRBD1. The length of the CDR3 is 16 residues. The germline V gene encodes CDR1 LNHNV and CDR2 YYDKDF (reference sequence). The V segment lost 2 bases and the J segment 4 bases; nucleotides outside the gene matches: 8. CDR3 in DNA: TGTGCCACCAGCAGATTCAGGGACAGACTTAATCAGCCCCAGCATTTT. Translation gives CATSRFRDRLNQPQHF.

This clone was found once. The chain employs TRBV7-2 and TRBJ2-7; D is possibly TRBD2 (7 bases). V was clipped by 4 bases and J by 0 bases, with 16 bases between them. This CDR3 has 16 amino acids. Germline V gives CDR1 SGHTA, CDR2 FQGNSA. The CDR3 region has the DNA TGTGCCAGCAGCTCGCCCGGGGGGCGCTTCTCCTACGAGCAGTACTTC. Its translation: CASSSPGGRFSYEQYF.

The genes are TRBV6-4 and TRBJ2-3, with 7 bases fitting TRBD2. This CDR3 has 14 amino acids. J gave up 2 bases and V 5 bases, and 4 bases lay outside the gene matches. Germline V gene lookup returns CDR1 MRHNA and CDR2 SNTAGT. Here the CDR3 DNA reads TGTGCCAGCAGTTCTAGCGGATCCACAGATACGCAGTATTTT. The encoded protein is CASSSSGSTDTQYF.

This chain uses TRBV6-1 with TRBJ1-4; D is unclear. The CDR3 is 13 amino acids. Germline lookup yields CDR1 MNHNS and CDR2 SASEGT. Trimming stripped 3 bases from V and 8 bases from J, with 10 bases between. The CDR3 loop is CASSDPHREKLFF. The CDR3 DNA reads TGTGCCAGCAGTGATCCCCACCGGGAAAAACTGTTTTTT.

This chain joins TRBV9 and TRBJ2-2, with 7 nucleotides matching TRBD2. The CDR3 is 17 residues long. With V trimmed by 0 bases and J by 7 bases, 12 bases remained unmatched. CDR1 SGDLS and CDR2 YYNGEE come from the germline V gene. CDR3: CASSVVGGLDLGGELFF. For the CDR3, the DNA is TGTGCCAGCAGCGTAGTGGGAGGACTAGATCTAGGCGGGGAGCTGTTTTTT.

The chain links TRBV4-3 to TRBJ2-7, with TRBD1 matching 8 bases. This CDR3 spans 15 amino acids. CDR1 and CDR2 (germline): LGHNA, YSLEER. The trim removed 1 base at V and 0 bases at J, leaving 2 bases unmatched. This chain's CDR3 is CASSQVTGGSYEQYF. The CDR3 DNA sequence: TGCGCCAGCAGCCAAGTTACAGGGGGCTCCTACGAGCAGTACTTC.

The chain links TRBV5-5 to TRBJ2-1; 8 bases match TRBD1. CDR3 length equals 16 residues. CDR1 is SGHKS and CDR2 is YYEKEE in the germline V gene (reference sequence). The V and J ends lost 7 bases and 2 bases, in that order; junction bases with no gene match: 11. The CDR3 coding sequence is TGTGCCAGCGGCCGGGACAGGCGATCTACCTACAATGAGCAGTTCTTC. Protein product: CASGRDRRSTYNEQFF.

This chain uses TRBV12-3 or TRBV12-4 with TRBJ1-6; D unclear. Trimming shortened V by 2 bases and J by 10 bases, and 6 bases separated the two germline ends. CDR3 size: 12 residues. CDR3 nucleotides: TGTGCCAGCAGTTTAACGAGCTCACCCCTCCACTTT. Its protein is CASSLTSSPLHF.

This chain uses TRBV12-3 or TRBV12-4 with TRBJ1-6; TRBD1 might be the D (5 bases). This CDR3 is built from 13 residues. Trimming took 4 bases from V and 12 from J, leaving 13 bases between them. The CDR3 bases are TGTGCCAGCAGTTCAGGGCCGCGCGTACCCCTCCACTTT. Residues: CASSSGPRVPLHF.